The text below deals with one TCR beta chain. Its antigen is unknown. TCR beta VDJ combinations and CDR3 sequences were profiled from genomic DNA. MiXCR, run by TCRdb on the reads, gives a single entry per CDR3 protein. This sample has 150,000 to 200,000 distinct CDR3 sequences, with approximately 43% found just once. Trimming took 9 bases from V and 8 from J; bases not matched to a gene: 6. CDR1 and CDR2 from the germline V gene are SEHNR and FQNEAQ (reference sequence). This CDR3 comprises 12 residues. The source of the sample is a study of CD8+CD57+ T cells in acquired aplastic anemia. Study information: Sorted CD4+ and CD8+ cells yielded DNA averaging approximately 3 ug. There were some 9.8 million reads, on average, for CD4+ cells from healthy donors.

Broader study findings: Both patients and controls carried the same twenty-nine CD8+ CDR3 sequences. Levels of CD8+ Simpson's diversity were not significantly distinct in patients versus controls.

The TCR was taken from a human donor in good health. V and J are TRBV7-9 and TRBJ1-5; 8 bases are shared with TRBD1. Source material: sorted CD4+, CD8+, or CD8+CD57+ T cells (not recorded which) from PBMCs. The CDR3 sequence: CASGQGIKPQHF. CDR3 in DNA: TGTGCCAGTGGACAGGGCATCAAGCCCCAGCATTTT. Filled out from reference TRBV7-9 and TRBJ1-5, the complete variable domain reads DTGVSQNPRHKITKRGQNVTFRCDPISEHNRLYWYRQTLGQGPEFLTYFQNEAQLEKSRLLSDRFSAERPKGSFSTLEIQRTEQGDSAMYLCASGQGIKPQHFGDGTRLSIL.